This T cell receptor (beta chain) was observed in a study of OX40 agonist ivuxolimab in advanced cancers. V was pared by 3 bases and J by 4 bases, with 17 bases between. The CDR3 has 16 residues. Study-wide results and limits: There were also nonresponders showing low normalized T-cell clonal expansion.

Data came from immunoSEQ multiplex PCR; TCRdb stores just in-frame clones and leaves some out. The sample lists tens of thousands of clones, 88% occurring once. Concerning this clone itself: Its antigen is not identified.

J is TRBJ2-3 and V is TRBV23-1; the D gene is possibly TRBD1 (5 bases). TRBV23-1 belongs to the ORF category, with a function that is uncertain. The sequences come from CD4+ or CD8+ T cells sorted from blood, collected in a trial of the OX40 agonist ivuxolimab. This receptor was identified in an adult with an advanced solid tumor such as melanoma, head and neck, liver or kidney cancer. CDR3 DNA sequence: TGCGCCAGCAGTCAGCCTGACCCGTTAGGGGCAGATACGCAGTATTTT. Translating it yields CASSQPDPLGADTQYF.